The clone carrying this T cell receptor beta chain was recorded only once. These data originate in a study of blood T cell repertoires in COVID-19. This table comes from immunoSEQ multiplex PCR, and its TCRdb copy is limited to in-frame clones, with some not included. The sample yields about 200,000 clones, less than 95% seen once. The ends were cut back, 1 base at V and 4 bases at J, with 19 bases in the middle. The CDR3 covers 17 residues. CDR1 SGHNT and CDR2 YYREEE come from the germline V gene (reference sequence). The sequencing sample was made of peripheral blood. The chain uses TRBV5-4 and TRBJ2-3; D may be TRBD1 (5 bases). The clonotype comes from a man aged 25-45 years with COVID-19, enrolled during active disease. In DNA form, the CDR3 reads TGTGCCAGCAGCTTGCAGGTGGGGCCTCCGGGCCCAGATACGCAGTATTTT. Its protein product is CASSLQVGPPGPDTQYF.